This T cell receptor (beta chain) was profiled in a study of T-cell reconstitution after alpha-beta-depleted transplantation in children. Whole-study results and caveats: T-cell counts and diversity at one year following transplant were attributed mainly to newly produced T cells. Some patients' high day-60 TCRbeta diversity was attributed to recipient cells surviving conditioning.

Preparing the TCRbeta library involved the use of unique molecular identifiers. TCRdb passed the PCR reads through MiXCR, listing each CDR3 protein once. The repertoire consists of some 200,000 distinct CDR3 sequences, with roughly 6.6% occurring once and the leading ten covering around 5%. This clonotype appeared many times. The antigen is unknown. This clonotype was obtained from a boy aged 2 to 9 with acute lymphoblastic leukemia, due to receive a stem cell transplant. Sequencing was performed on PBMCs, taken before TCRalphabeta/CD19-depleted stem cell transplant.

The CDR3 coding sequence is TGTGCCAGCAGTTTTAGGAGGTTGCGGTCCTACGAGCAGTACTTC. Translation: CASSFRRLRSYEQYF. V and J are TRBV28 and TRBJ2-7, with D perhaps TRBD2 (5 bases). The length of the CDR3 is 15 residues. CDR1 MDHEN and CDR2 SYDVKM come from the germline V gene. V was pared by 3 bases and J by 1 base, with 13 bases between.